This T cell receptor beta chain was sequenced for a study of blood T cell repertoires in COVID-19 (dated by TCRdb to between 2020 and 2021). Some background on the complete study: The collaborator samples originated in the United States, Italy and Spain and spanned the acute and convalescent phases of COVID-19. The prospective study material was composed of cDNA or gDNA derived from T cells, B-cell-depleted T cells, or PBMCs. Deeply sampled blood TCRbeta repertoires from subjects exposed to, actively infected with, or recovered from COVID-19 were included in the dataset. The repertoires were made available in a free public database intended to serve as a resource for research on the immune response to SARS-CoV-2. The samples were drawn from two sources: the first 160 participants of the ongoing ImmuneRACE study, and 1,200 or so subjects contributed by 6 global collaborators. The sample metadata nearly always contained a de-identified subject ID, COVID-19 status, age in years and sex. Where available, HLA class I and class II types were taken from metadata supplied by the sample provider and were not determined by assay-based typing. The investigation overall reported the following: The amount of clinical and demographic metadata varied by source and participant and was provided uncurated.

From the cysteine through the phenylalanine, the CDR3 covers 20 amino acids. Of the read, only the CDR3 DNA is kept; its 60 bases are in frame from base 1. Based on the germline V gene, the CDR1 and CDR2 sequences are MGHRA and YSYEKL. The germline V and J ends show losses of 3 bases and 0 bases respectively, and no gene match explains 17 bases of the junction. A word on this clone: Its recognized antigen is unknown. Base qualities are not at hand, and no much larger clone is one base apart.

Whole blood was collected in K2EDTA tubes by collaborating institutions according to the institutions' own protocols. For TCRbeta analysis, collaborators shipped samples in one of three forms: frozen whole blood, isolated PBMCs, or DNA extracted from either of those sample types. TCRbeta CDR3 regions were amplified from genomic DNA by means of the immunoSEQ Assay, a bias-controlled multiplex PCR. The authors' analysis ran thus. The number of nucleated cells in each sample was estimated from the amplification of reference gene primers within the assay. To quantify the absolute abundance of each unique TCRbeta CDR3 rearrangement, sequence reads were collapsed and filtered. For each sample, productive Simpson clonality was calculated as the square root of Simpson's diversity index over productive rearrangements. Held by TCRdb, this immuneACCESS table contains in-frame sequences only and omits some clones. Under half of the omission traces to an unresolved V gene where checked; the cause of the rest is unknown. The DNA gave D and trimming, while V, J and clone size come from that table. Counted in this sample were more than 75,000 clones; roughly 82% of them appeared once. The ten largest clones take up around 25% of the sample.

The V and J segments used are TRBV4-1 and TRBJ2-3; 8 bases in the middle match TRBD2. Sequencing was carried out using peripheral blood. The TCR comes from a man aged 60 to 75 with acute or convalescent COVID-19. CDR3 region: CASSHAEVGLAGGSTDTQYF. The DNA sequence reads TGCGCCAGCAGCCATGCGGAGGTGGGACTTGCGGGGGGCAGCACAGATACGCAGTATTTT.